This T cell receptor (beta chain) was identified during a study of cytomegalovirus exposure and HLA in healthy donors. This PCR relied on a set of 60 Vbeta primers and 13 Jbeta primers. This table comes from immunoSEQ multiplex PCR, and its TCRdb copy is limited to in-frame clones, with some not included. The repertoire includes roughly 200,000 clones, over 70% of them detected once, and under 0.85% sits in the top ten. This clonotype originated in a boy younger than 10 in good health and CMV-seronegative. Sequences were obtained from PBMCs.

The DNA for the CDR3 is TGTGCCAGCAGTTTTGGCTCCGGGACTTACCAAGAGACCCAGTACTTC. Residues: CASSFGSGTYQETQYF. The rearrangement links TRBV27 to TRBJ2-5; D is perhaps TRBD2 (6 bases). The V end was cut by 3 bases, the J end by 0 bases, with 14 bases between. Germline V gene sequence: CDR1 MNHEY, CDR2 SMNVEV (reference sequence). This CDR3 comprises 16 residues.